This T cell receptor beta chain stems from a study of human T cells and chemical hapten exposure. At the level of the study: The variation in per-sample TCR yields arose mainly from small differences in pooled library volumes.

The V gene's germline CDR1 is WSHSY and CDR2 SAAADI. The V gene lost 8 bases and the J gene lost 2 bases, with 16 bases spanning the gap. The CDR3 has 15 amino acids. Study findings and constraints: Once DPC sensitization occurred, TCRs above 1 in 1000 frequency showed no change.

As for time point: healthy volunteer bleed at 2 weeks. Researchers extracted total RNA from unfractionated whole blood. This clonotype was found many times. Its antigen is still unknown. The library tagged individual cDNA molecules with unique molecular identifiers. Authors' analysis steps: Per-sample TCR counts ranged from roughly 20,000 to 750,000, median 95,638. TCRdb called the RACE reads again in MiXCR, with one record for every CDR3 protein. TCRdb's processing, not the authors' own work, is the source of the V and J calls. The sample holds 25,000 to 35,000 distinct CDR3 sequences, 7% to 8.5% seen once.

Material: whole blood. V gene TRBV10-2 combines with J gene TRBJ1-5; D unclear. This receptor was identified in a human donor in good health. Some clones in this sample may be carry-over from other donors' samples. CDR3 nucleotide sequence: TGCGCCAGCGCTTGGGGAACTGACGGCAATCAGCCCCAGCATTTT. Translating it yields CASAWGTDGNQPQHF.